This passage covers 24 T cell receptor beta chains from one sample sequenced in a study of regulatory T cells in long-lasting Graves disease. Time point indicated: persistent/refractory GD, antithyroid drugs over 5 years with positive TRAb. PBMC-derived RNA was used for the TCR library. Construction of the TCR beta libraries employed iRepertoire HTBI primers in conjunction with Arm-PCR of CDR3 regions. TCRdb re-called the multiplex PCR reads through MiXCR, storing one row per CDR3 protein. The sample lists 450,000 or so distinct CDR3 sequences, more than 20% seen once, with 6.5% to 8% in the top ten. The input for sequencing was peripheral blood mononuclear cells (PBMCs), taken when the disease was refractory, from a patient treated with antithyroid drugs. All receptors come from a female donor with Graves disease.

The chain joins TRBV28 to TRBJ2-1; no clear D gene. V was pared by 5 bases and J by 2 bases, with 4 bases between. CDR1 is MDHEN, CDR2 SYDVKM, per germline. The CDR3 has 12 amino acids. The CDR3 coding sequence is TGTGCCAGCAGTCAAGCCTACAATGAGCAGTTCTTC. Protein product: CASSQAYNEQFF.

The chain links TRBV19 to TRBJ1-1, with 7 bases that match TRBD1. The trim removed 6 bases at V and 0 bases at J, leaving 4 bases unmatched. The CDR3 has 14 amino acids. Germline V CDR1 and CDR2: LNHDA, SQIVND (reference sequence). CDR3 residues: CASRTTGMNTEAFF. The CDR3 nucleotides are TGTGCCAGTAGGACGACAGGGATGAACACTGAAGCTTTCTTT. Combining the CDR3 with reference TRBV19 and TRBJ1-1 gives the whole variable domain DGGITQSPKYLFRKEGQNVTLSCEQNLNHDAMYWYRQDPGQGLRLIYYSQIVNDFQKGDIAEGYSVSREKKESFPLTVTSAQKNPTAFYLCASRTTGMNTEAFFGQGTRLTVV.

Ten or more counts support this clonotype. The genes are TRBV6-1 and TRBJ2-7; D possibly uses TRBD1 or TRBD2 (5 bases each). This CDR3 spans 13 amino acids. Germline V gene data show CDR1 as MNHNS and CDR2 as SASEGT. V lost 10 bases to trimming and J lost 2 bases, with 15 bases between them. The CDR3 DNA follows: TGTGCCATCCGCGTGAGGGGAACCTACGAGCAGTACTTC. As protein: CAIRVRGTYEQYF.

This clonotype has a count of ten or more. The chain has TRBV2 and TRBJ1-4, with D uncertain. The germline V gene has CDR1 SNHLY and CDR2 FYNNEI. The CDR3 is made up of 15 amino acids. Trimming removed 6 bases from V and 0 bases from J, with 11 bases in between. The CDR3 DNA follows: TGTGCCAGCAGATCCGGACGGACAACTAATGAAAAACTGTTTTTT. Its translation is CASRSGRTTNEKLFF.

A word on this clonotype: Its ends do not fully match the called genes, so a read error is possible. The chain recombines TRBV6-2 or TRBV6-3 with TRBJ1-1; D call uncertain. CDR3 length: 13 amino acids. In germline, CDR1 is MNHEY, CDR2 SVGEGT. CDR3 bases: TGTGCCAGCAATTACTCGAGGAACACTGAAGCTTTCTTT. This sequence encodes CASNYSRNTEAFF.

This clonotype was recorded many times. This rearrangement joins TRBV3-1 to TRBJ1-4, with D unclear. With 2 bases removed from V and 0 bases from J, the gap between germline ends came to 7 bases. CDR3 length: 15 amino acids. Germline V gives CDR1 LGHDT, CDR2 YNNKEL (reference sequence). The CDR3 region has the DNA TGTGCCAGCAGCCAAAAGAGGACAACTAATGAAAAACTGTTTTTT. It encodes CASSQKRTTNEKLFF.

The rearrangement links TRBV6-1 to TRBJ1-2; no firm D call. CDR1 and CDR2 from the germline V gene are MNHNS and SASEGT. With 5 bases removed from V and 3 bases from J, the gap between germline ends came to 4 bases. The CDR3 consists of 11 residues. The DNA of the CDR3 is TGTGCCAGCAGTAACGACTATGGCTACACCTTC. It codes for CASSNDYGYTF.

In its sample, this clonotype was seen a few times. The genes are TRBV20-1 and TRBJ2-7; D may be TRBD1 (6 bases). V gave up 5 bases and J gave up 1 base, with 15 bases separating them. Germline V gene lookup returns CDR1 DFQATT and CDR2 SNEGSKA (reference sequence). The CDR3 loop spans 14 amino acids. The CDR3 bases are TGCAGTGCTGTCAACAGGGTCTCTTCCTACGAGCAGTACTTC. Protein product: CSAVNRVSSYEQYF.

This clonotype was recorded at least ten times. The gene calls are TRBV3-1 and TRBJ1-6, with D uncertain. Trimming took 4 bases from V and 9 from J, leaving 13 bases between them. CDR1 is LGHDT and CDR2 is YNNKEL in the germline V gene (reference sequence). The CDR3 has 14 residues. The CDR3 is CASSPRGRGSPLHF. The CDR3 DNA sequence: TGTGCCAGCAGCCCCCGAGGACGGGGTTCACCCCTCCACTTT.

This sequence joins TRBV20-1 and TRBJ1-3; possibly TRBD1 for D (5 bases). The length of the CDR3 is 15 residues. Trimming shortened V by 5 bases and J by 0 bases, and 14 bases separated the two germline ends. CDR1 is DFQATT and CDR2 is SNEGSKA in the germline V gene (reference sequence). The CDR3 region has the DNA TGCAGTGCTTCACCGGGGGAAAGCTCTGGAAACACCATATATTTT. Protein product: CSASPGESSGNTIYF.

This clonotype was detected ten times or more. The chain carries TRBV2 and TRBJ2-7; a weak D match, TRBD2 (5 bases). This CDR3 is 13 amino acids long. The germline CDR1 and CDR2 sequences are SNHLY and FYNNEI. Trimming left V 10 bases short and J 7 bases short, with 20 bases between. The CDR3 reads CATAADRISEQYF. The CDR3, as DNA: TGTGCCACGGCAGCGGATCGAATTTCTGAGCAGTACTTC.

This clonotype was seen more than once but under ten times. The chain combines TRBV20-1 with TRBJ2-4; TRBD1 or TRBD2 may be the D gene (5 bases each). Germline CDR1 DFQATT, CDR2 SNEGSKA (reference sequence). The V end lost 3 bases, the J end lost 1 base, and 16 bases lay between the germline ends. The CDR3 has 16 residues. The CDR3 bases are TGCAGTGCTAGCTCAGGGTCCTCGGGGGCCAAAAACATTCAGTACTTC. Translating it yields CSASSGSSGAKNIQYF.

The chain employs TRBV7-2 and TRBJ2-7; 9 nucleotides line up with TRBD2. The V gene end was trimmed by 3 bases and the J gene end by 5 bases; junction bases not matched to a gene: 5. The CDR3 loop spans 14 amino acids. CDR1 is SGHTA, CDR2 FQGNSA, per germline. The CDR3 reads CASSFSGSLHEQYF. CDR3 sequence (DNA): TGTGCCAGCAGCTTTAGCGGGAGTCTCCACGAGCAGTACTTC.

This clonotype occurred a few times. This chain connects TRBV11-2 to TRBJ1-3, with 10 bases that match TRBD1. From germline, CDR1 is SGHAT and CDR2 FQNNGV. This CDR3 has 20 amino acids. The V and J ends lost 5 bases and 0 bases, in that order; junction bases with no gene match: 16. The CDR3 sequence is CASSPRPGQGTRYSGNTIYF. The CDR3 DNA reads TGTGCCAGCAGCCCACGCCCGGGACAGGGGACCCGTTACTCTGGAAACACCATATATTTT.

This clonotype has ten or more counts. A junction boundary mismatches the germline segment, possibly from a read error. The rearrangement joins TRBV7-8 to TRBJ1-2; tentatively, D is TRBD1 (5 bases). Looked up from germline, CDR1 is SGHVS and CDR2 is FQNEAQ. The CDR3 covers 12 residues. CDR3 sequence (DNA): TGTGCCAGCACCTTACCAGGGTATGGCTACACCTTC. This codes for CASTLPGYGYTF.

The chain links TRBV28 to TRBJ1-5; D remains ambiguous. The germline V gene encodes CDR1 MDHEN and CDR2 SYDVKM. This CDR3 is 13 amino acids long. Deletions cut 7 bases from V and 2 bases from J, with 9 bases between. CDR3 loop: CASTVPRNQPQHF. The CDR3 region has the DNA TGTGCCAGCACCGTCCCGCGCAATCAGCCCCAGCATTTT.

V gene TRBV28 combines with J gene TRBJ2-7; TRBD2 matches 11 bases. The length of the CDR3 is 17 residues. V lost 7 bases to trimming and J lost 1 base; unmatched junction nucleotides: 12. The germline V gene has CDR1 MDHEN and CDR2 SYDVKM. CDR3 DNA: TGTGCCAGCACTCTGGGGGGACTAGCGGACTTATCCTACGAGCAGTACTTC. This translates into CASTLGGLADLSYEQYF.

The chain couples TRBV28 to TRBJ2-4; D remains ambiguous. Germline V gene lookup returns CDR1 MDHEN and CDR2 SYDVKM. Trimming took 0 bases from V and 5 from J, leaving 5 bases between them. This CDR3 region has 13 residues. The DNA of the CDR3 is TGTGCCAGCAGTTTATGGTCGGAAAACATTCAGTACTTC. This codes for CASSLWSENIQYF.

This clonotype was observed a handful of times. This rearrangement joins TRBV4-3 to TRBJ1-5; a weak D match, TRBD1 (5 bases). V was shortened by 5 bases and J by 5 bases, with 16 bases between the two germline ends. CDR3 length: 15 residues. CDR1 is LGHNA, CDR2 YSLEER, per germline. The CDR3 nucleotides are TGCGCCAGCAGCGCCGCCAAGGGGCTAGATCAGCCCCAGCATTTT. This translates into CASSAAKGLDQPQHF.

This clonotype has a count of ten or more. The chain combines TRBV25-1 with TRBJ1-1; D gene ambiguous. CDR1 is MGHDK, CDR2 SYGVNS, per germline. This CDR3 has 15 amino acids. V lost 1 base to trimming and J lost 0 bases, with 9 bases between them. This chain's CDR3 is CASSELGGLNTEAFF. For the CDR3, the DNA is TGTGCCAGCAGTGAATTGGGTGGCCTGAACACTGAAGCTTTCTTT.

The table lists this clonotype with a few counts. The genes are TRBV28 and TRBJ2-1; 9 nucleotides line up with TRBD1. This CDR3 is 18 amino acids long. The junction had 15 bases not matched to a gene; V was cut back by 7 bases and J by 2 bases. Germline assignment: CDR1 MDHEN and CDR2 SYDVKM. The CDR3 is CASTSWTGVGGAYNEQFF. The CDR3, as DNA: TGTGCCAGCACATCCTGGACAGGGGTTGGGGGGGCCTACAATGAGCAGTTCTTC.

This clonotype was picked up a small number of times. The V and J genes are TRBV30 and TRBJ2-7; 14 positions match TRBD2. V dropped 3 bases and J dropped 7; count of bases not matched to a gene: 5. This CDR3 region has 14 residues. Germline V gene lookup returns CDR1 GTSNPN and CDR2 SVGIG (reference sequence). The CDR3 here is CAWSGLAGGGEQYF. In nucleotides, the CDR3 is TGTGCCTGGAGCGGACTAGCGGGAGGAGGTGAGCAGTACTTC.

This rearrangement joins TRBV5-1 to TRBJ1-1, with 7 bases aligning to TRBD1. The CDR3 is 14 amino acids. Germline loops: CDR1 SGHRS, CDR2 YFSETQ. J gave up 5 bases and V 4 bases, and 8 bases lay outside the gene matches. As DNA, the CDR3 is TGCGCCAGCAGCCCAGACAGGGTGGAAACTGAAGCTTTCTTT. Translated, it gives CASSPDRVETEAFF. Full variable domain (outside the CDR3, taken from reference TRBV5-1 and TRBJ1-1): KAGVTQTPRYLIKTRGQQVTLSCSPISGHRSVSWYQQTPGQGLQFLFEYFSETQRNKGNFPGRFSGRQFSNSRSEMNVSTLELGDSALYLCASSPDRVETEAFFGQGTRLTVV.

There are many counts of this clonotype. The V call is TRBV20-1, the J call TRBJ2-5, with TRBD2 identical over 13 bases. The CDR3 loop spans 17 amino acids. V was pared by 0 bases and J by 2 bases, with 6 bases of the junction left unmatched. Germline V gives CDR1 DFQATT, CDR2 SNEGSKA (reference sequence). This CDR3 is CSARDSGGLAGQETQYF. Written as DNA, the CDR3 is TGCAGTGCTAGAGACTCCGGGGGACTAGCGGGACAAGAGACCCAGTACTTC.